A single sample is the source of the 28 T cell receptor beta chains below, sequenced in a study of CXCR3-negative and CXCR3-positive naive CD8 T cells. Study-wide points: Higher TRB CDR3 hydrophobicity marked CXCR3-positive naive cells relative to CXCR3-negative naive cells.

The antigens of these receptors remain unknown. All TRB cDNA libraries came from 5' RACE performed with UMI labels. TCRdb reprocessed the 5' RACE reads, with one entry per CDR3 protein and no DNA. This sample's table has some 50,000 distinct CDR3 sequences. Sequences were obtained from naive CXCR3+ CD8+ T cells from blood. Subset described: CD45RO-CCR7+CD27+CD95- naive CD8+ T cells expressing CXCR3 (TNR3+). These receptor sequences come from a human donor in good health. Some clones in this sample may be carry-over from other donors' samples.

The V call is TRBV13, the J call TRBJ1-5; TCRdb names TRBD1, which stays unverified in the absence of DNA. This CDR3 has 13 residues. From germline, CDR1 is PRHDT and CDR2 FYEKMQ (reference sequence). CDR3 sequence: CASSLTQGQPQHF.

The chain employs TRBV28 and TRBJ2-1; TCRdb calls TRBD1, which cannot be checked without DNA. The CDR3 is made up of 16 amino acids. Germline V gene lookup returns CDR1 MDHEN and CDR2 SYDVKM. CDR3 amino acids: CASRPPPGQGPNEQFF.

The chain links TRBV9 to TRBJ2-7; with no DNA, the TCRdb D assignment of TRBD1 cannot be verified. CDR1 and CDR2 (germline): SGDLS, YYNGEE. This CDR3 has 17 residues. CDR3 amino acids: CASSVGSGQATTYEQYF. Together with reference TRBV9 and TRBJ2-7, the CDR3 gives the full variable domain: DSGVTQTPKHLITATGQRVTLRCSPRSGDLSVYWYQQSLDQGLQFLIQYYNGEERAKGNILERFSAQQFPDLHSELNLSSLELGDSALYFCASSVGSGQATTYEQYFGPGTRLTVT.

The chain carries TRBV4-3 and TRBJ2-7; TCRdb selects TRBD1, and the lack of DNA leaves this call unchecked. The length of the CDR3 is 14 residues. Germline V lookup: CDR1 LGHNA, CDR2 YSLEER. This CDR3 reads CASSQDWGGYEQYF.

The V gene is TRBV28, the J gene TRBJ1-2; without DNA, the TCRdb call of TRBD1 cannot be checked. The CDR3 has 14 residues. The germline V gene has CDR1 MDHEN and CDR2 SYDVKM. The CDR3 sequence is CASSFKGAGYGYTF.

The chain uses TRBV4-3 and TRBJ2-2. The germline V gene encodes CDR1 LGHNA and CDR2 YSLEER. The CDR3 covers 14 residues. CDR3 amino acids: CASSPEGYTGELFF.

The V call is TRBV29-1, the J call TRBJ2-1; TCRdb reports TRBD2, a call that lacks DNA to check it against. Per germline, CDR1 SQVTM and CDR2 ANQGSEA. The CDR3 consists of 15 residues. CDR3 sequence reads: CSVDGSPNSGNEQFF.

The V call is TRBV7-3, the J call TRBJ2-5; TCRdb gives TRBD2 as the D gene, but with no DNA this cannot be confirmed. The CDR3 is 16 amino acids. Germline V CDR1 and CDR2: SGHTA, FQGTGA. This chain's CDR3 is CASSLTWTSLGETQYF. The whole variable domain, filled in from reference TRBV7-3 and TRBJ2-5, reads GAGVSQTPSNKVTEKGKYVELRCDPISGHTALYWYRQSLGQGPEFLIYFQGTGAADDSGLPNDRFFAVRPEGSVSTLKIQRTERGDSAVYLCASSLTWTSLGETQYFGPGTRLLVL.

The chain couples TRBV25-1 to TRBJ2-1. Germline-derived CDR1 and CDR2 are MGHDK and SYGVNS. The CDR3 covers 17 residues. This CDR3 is CASSESLMGPTYNEQFF.

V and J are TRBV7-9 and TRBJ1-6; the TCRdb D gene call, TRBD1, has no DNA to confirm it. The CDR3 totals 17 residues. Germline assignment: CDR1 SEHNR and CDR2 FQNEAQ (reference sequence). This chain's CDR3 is CASSQNYRQAASSPLHF. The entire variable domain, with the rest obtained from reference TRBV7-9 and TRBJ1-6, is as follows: DTGVSQNPRHKITKRGQNVTFRCDPISEHNRLYWYRQTLGQGPEFLTYFQNEAQLEKSRLLSDRFSAERPKGSFSTLEIQRTEQGDSAMYLCASSQNYRQAASSPLHFGNGTRLTVT.

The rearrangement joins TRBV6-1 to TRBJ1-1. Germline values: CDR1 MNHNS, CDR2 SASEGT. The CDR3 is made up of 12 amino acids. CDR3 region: CASSGSGKLAFF.

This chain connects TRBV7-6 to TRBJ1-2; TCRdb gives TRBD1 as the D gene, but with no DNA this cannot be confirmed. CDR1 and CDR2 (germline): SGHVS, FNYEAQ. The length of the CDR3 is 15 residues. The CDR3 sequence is CASSLASGQGYGYTF.

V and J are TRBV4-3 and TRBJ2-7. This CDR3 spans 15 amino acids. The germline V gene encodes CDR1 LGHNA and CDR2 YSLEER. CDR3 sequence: CASSQDRGLPYEQYF.

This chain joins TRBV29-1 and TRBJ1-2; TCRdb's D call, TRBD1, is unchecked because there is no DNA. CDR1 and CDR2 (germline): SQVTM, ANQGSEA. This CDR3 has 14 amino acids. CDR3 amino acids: CSADLSQGLYGYTF.

CDR3 sequence reads: CASSTAYEQYF. This rearrangement joins TRBV25-1 to TRBJ2-7. The germline CDR1 and CDR2 sequences are MGHDK and SYGVNS. The CDR3 has 11 residues.

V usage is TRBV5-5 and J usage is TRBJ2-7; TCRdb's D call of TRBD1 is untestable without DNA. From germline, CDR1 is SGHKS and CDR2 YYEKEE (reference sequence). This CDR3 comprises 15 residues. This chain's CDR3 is CASSRTPGQGYEQYF. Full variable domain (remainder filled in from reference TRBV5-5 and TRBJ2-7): DAGVTQSPTHLIKTRGQQVTLRCSPISGHKSVSWYQQVLGQGPQFIFQYYEKEERGRGNFPDRFSARQFPNYSSELNVNALLLGDSALYLCASSRTPGQGYEQYFGPGTRLTVT.

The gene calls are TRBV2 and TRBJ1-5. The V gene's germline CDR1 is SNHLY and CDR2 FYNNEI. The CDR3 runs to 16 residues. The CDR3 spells CASSEVDGRAYPVQHF.

Here the CDR3 reads CASSFGQGKYEQYF. This chain connects TRBV7-2 to TRBJ2-7; TCRdb's D call, TRBD1, is unchecked because there is no DNA. CDR1 is SGHTA, CDR2 FQGNSA, per germline. The CDR3 is 14 residues long.

The CDR3 here is CASSLLALNSYNEQFF. The genes are TRBV27 and TRBJ2-1; the TCRdb D gene call, TRBD2, has no DNA to confirm it. Per germline, CDR1 MNHEY and CDR2 SMNVEV (reference sequence). This CDR3 is built from 16 residues.

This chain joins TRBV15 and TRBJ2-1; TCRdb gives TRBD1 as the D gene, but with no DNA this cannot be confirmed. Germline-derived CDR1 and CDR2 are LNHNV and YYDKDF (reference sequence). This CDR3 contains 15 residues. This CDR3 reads CATSPPGGMGNEQFF.

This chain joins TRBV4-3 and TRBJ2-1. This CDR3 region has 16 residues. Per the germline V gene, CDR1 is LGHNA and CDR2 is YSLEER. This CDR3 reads CASSQDRLSSYNEQFF.

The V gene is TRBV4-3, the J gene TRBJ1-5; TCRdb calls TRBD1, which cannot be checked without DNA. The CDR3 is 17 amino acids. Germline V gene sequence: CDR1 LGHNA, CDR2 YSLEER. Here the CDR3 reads CASSQDGEQGKPQPQHF.

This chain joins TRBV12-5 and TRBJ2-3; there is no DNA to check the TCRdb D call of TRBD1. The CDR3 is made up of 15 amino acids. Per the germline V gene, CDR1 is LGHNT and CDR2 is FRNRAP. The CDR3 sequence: CASGPGGGAADTQYF. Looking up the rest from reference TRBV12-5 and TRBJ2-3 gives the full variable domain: DARVTQTPRHKVTEMGQEVTMRCQPILGHNTVFWYRQTMMQGLELLAYFRNRAPLDDSGMPKDRFSAEMPDATLATLKIQPSEPRDSAVYFCASGPGGGAADTQYFGPGTRLTVL.

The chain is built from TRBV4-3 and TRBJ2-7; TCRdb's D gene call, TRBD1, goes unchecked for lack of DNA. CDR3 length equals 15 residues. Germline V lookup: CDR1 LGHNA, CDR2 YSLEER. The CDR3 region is CASSLRRQDDYEQYF.

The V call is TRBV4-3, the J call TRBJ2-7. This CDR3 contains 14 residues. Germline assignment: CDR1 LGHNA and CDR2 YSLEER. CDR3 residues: CASSQDVTSYEQYF.

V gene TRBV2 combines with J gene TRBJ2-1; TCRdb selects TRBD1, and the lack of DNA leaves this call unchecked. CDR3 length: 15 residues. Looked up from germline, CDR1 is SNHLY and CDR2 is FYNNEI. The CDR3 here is CASLEGGTGDNEQFF.

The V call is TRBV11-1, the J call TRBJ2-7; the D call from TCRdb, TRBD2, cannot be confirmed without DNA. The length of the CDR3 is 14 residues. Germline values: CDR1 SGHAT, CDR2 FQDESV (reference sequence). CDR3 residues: CASSRTTYSYEQYF.

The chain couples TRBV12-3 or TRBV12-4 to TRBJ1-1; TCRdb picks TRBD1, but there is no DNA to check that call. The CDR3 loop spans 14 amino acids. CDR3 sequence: CASSLGGVRTEAFF.